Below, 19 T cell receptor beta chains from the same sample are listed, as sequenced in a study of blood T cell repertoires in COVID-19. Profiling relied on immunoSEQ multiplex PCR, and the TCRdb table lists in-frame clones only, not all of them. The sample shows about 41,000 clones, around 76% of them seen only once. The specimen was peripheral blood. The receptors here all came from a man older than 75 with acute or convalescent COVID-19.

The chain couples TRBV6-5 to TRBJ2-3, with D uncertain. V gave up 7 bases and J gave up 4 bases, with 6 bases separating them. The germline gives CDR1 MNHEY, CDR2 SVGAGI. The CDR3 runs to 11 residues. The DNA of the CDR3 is TGTGCCAGCAAAAGCGCAGATACGCAGTATTTT. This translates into CASKSADTQYF.

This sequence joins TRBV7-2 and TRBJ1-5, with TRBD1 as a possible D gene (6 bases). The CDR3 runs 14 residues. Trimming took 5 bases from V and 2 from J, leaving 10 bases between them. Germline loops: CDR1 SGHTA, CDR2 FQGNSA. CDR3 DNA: TGTGCCAGCAGCGAGGGGGTAGGCAATCAGCCCCAGCATTTT. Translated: CASSEGVGNQPQHF.

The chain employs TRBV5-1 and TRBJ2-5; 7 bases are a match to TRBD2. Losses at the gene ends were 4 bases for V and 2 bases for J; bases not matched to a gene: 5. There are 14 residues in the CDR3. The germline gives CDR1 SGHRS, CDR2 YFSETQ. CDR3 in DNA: TGCGCCAGCAGCCACCGGGGGGAACAAGAGACCCAGTACTTC. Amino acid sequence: CASSHRGEQETQYF.

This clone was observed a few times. DNA of the CDR3: TGTGCCAGCAGCGTATCAGGCGGGGGGGCCTACGAGCAGTACTTC. Translating it yields CASSVSGGGAYEQYF. The chain has TRBV9 and TRBJ2-7; 9 bases fit TRBD2. Germline V lookup: CDR1 SGDLS, CDR2 YYNGEE. V was pared by 1 base and J by 2 bases, with 4 bases of the junction left unmatched. The CDR3 is 15 amino acids. Using reference TRBV9 and TRBJ2-7 for the parts outside the CDR3, the full variable domain is DSGVTQTPKHLITATGQRVTLRCSPRSGDLSVYWYQQSLDQGLQFLIQYYNGEERAKGNILERFSAQQFPDLHSELNLSSLELGDSALYFCASSVSGGGAYEQYFGPGTRLTVT.

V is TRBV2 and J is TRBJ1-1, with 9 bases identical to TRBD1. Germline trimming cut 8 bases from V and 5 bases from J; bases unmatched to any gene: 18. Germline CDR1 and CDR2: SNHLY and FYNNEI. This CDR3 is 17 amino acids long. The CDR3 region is CASLLSDRGGVETEAFF. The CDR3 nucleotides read TGTGCCAGCCTGTTATCGGACAGGGGCGGAGTAGAGACTGAAGCTTTCTTT.

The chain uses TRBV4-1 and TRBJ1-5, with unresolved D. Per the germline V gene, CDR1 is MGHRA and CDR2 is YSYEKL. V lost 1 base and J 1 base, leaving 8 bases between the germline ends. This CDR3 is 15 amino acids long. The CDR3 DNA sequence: TGCGCCAGCAGCCAAGGACTAAAAAGCAATCAGCCCCAGCATTTT. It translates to CASSQGLKSNQPQHF.

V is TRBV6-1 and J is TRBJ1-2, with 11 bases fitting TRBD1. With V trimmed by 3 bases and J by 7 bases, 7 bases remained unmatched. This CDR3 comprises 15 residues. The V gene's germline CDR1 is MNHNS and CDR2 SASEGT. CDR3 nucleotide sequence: TGTGCCAGCAGTGACCGGACAGGGGGCGCGTTTGGCTACACCTTC. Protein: CASSDRTGGAFGYTF.

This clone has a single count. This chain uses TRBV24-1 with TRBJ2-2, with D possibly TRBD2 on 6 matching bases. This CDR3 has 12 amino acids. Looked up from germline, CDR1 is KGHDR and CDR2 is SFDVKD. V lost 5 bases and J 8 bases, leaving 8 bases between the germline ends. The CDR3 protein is CATSVAGGELFF. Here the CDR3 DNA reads TGTGCCACCAGTGTCGCGGGAGGGGAGCTGTTTTTT.

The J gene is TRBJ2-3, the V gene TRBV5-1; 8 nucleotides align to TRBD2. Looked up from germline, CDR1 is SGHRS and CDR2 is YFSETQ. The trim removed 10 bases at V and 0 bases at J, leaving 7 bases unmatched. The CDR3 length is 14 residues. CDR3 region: CASQLAASTDTQYF. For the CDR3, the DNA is TGCGCCTCCCAACTAGCGGCCAGCACAGATACGCAGTATTTT.

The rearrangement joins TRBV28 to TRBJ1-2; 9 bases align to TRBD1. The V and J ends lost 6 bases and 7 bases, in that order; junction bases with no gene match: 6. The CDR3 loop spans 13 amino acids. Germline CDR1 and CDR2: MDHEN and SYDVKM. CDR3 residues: CASSDHRGLGYTF. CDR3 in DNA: TGTGCCAGCAGCGACCACAGGGGGCTTGGCTACACCTTC.

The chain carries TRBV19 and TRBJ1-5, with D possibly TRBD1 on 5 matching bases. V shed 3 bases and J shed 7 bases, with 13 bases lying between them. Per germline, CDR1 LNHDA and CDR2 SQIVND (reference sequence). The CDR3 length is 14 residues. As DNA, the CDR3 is TGTGCCAGTAGTATTAGGAGGGAGGGGCAGCCCCAGCATTTT. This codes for CASSIRREGQPQHF.

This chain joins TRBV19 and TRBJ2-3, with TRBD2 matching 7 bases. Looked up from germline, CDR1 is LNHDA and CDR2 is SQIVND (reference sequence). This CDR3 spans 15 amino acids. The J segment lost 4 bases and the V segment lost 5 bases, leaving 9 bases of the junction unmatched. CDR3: CASSDLSGKADTQYF. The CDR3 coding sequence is TGTGCCAGTAGTGATCTCAGCGGGAAGGCAGATACGCAGTATTTT.

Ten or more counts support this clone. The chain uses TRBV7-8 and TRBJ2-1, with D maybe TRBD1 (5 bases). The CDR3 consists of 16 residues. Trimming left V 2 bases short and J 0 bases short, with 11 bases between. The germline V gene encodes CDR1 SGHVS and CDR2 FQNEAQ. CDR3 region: CASSLRGPSSYNEQFF. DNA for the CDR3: TGTGCCAGCAGCTTAAGGGGCCCGAGCTCCTACAATGAGCAGTTCTTC.

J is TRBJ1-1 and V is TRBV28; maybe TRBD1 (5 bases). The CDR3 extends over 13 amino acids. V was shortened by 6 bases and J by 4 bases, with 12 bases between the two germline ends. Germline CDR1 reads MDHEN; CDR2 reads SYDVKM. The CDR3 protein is CASSRREGTEAFF. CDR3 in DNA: TGTGCCAGCAGCCGCAGGGAGGGCACTGAAGCTTTCTTT.

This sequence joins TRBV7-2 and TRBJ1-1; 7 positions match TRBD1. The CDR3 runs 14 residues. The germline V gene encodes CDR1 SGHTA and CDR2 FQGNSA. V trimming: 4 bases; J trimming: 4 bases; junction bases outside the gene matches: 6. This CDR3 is CASSSTGTSTEAFF. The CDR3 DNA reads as TGTGCCAGCAGCTCGACAGGGACCTCCACTGAAGCTTTCTTT.

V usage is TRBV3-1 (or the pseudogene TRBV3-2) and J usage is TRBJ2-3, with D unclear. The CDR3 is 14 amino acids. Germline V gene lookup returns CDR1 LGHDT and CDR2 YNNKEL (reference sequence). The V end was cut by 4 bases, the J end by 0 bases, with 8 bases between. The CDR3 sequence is CASSPGRSTDTQYF. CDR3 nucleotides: TGTGCCAGCAGCCCCGGCAGGAGCACAGATACGCAGTATTTT.

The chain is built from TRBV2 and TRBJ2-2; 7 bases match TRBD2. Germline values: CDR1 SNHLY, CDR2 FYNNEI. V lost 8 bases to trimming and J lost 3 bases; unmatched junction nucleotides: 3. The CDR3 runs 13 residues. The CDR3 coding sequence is TGTGCCAGCGGGGGGGACTACACCGGGGAGCTGTTTTTT. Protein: CASGGDYTGELFF.

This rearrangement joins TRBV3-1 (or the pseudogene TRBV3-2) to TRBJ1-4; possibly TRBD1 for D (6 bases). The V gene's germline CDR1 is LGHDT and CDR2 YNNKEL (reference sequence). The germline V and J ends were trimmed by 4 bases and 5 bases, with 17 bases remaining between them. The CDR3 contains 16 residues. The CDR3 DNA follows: TGTGCCAGCAGCCTATGGAGCAGGGGCGGGAATGAAAAACTGTTTTTT. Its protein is CASSLWSRGGNEKLFF.

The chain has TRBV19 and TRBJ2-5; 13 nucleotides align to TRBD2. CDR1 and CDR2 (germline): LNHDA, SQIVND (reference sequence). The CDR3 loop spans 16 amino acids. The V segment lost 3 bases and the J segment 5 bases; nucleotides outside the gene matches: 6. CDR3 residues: CASSIFGTSGTETQYF. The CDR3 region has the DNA TGTGCCAGTAGTATCTTTGGGACTAGCGGGACCGAGACCCAGTACTTC.